This TCR beta chain was sequenced during a study of shared clonotypes between healthy human individuals. On the study more broadly: CD4 naive and CD4 memory each took three plates per donor, while CD8 naive took two and CD8 memory one. Study observations and caveats: Naive subsets tended to show greater estimated richness than memory subsets.

The sorted-subset replicate PCRs were given about 200 ng DNA, which is tens of thousands of T cell genomes. Libraries were prepared by immunoSEQ multiplex PCR; TCRdb keeps only in-frame clonotypes and omits some of them. The sample has millions of clones; more than 90% are singletons. With respect to this clone: As yet, its antigen is unknown.

CD45RA-negative memory and CD45RA+ naive subsets were split from the CD4+ cells. The CDR3 runs to 15 residues. Germline V CDR1 and CDR2: SGHNT, YYREEE (reference sequence). The ends lost 6 bases at V and 0 bases at J; junction bases unmatched: 5. The chain is built from TRBV5-4 and TRBJ2-7; 11 bases line up with TRBD2. The specimen sequenced was naive CD4+ T cells sorted from blood. Subset specified: CD45RA+ positively selected. The receptor comes from a young man in good health. The CDR3 loop is CASTLAGGPSYEQYF. In nucleotides, the CDR3 is TGTGCCAGCACCTTAGCGGGAGGGCCCTCCTACGAGCAGTACTTC.